These T cell receptor beta chains were read from a single sample in a study of cytomegalovirus exposure and HLA in healthy donors. Assay: immunoSEQ multiplex PCR; the TCRdb copy retains only in-frame clones and omits some. Of roughly 100,000 clones listed, under 85% are singletons. Sequencing used PBMCs. Every receptor here comes from a man aged 18-30 years in good health and CMV-seronegative. Each CDR3 is given with its conserved first and last residue. Each record gives: V gene, J gene, CDR3 protein.

V: TRBV7-2
J: TRBJ2-5
CDR3: CASSPNRNQETQYF

V: TRBV5-5
J: TRBJ2-1
CDR3: CASSFYFGGSGDEQFF

V: TRBV11-2
J: TRBJ2-7
CDR3: CASTEGTADYEQYF

V: TRBV9
J: TRBJ2-3
CDR3: CASSLNPAGRTDTQYF

V: TRBV28
J: TRBJ2-7
CDR3: CASRETSTYEQYF

V: TRBV11-2
J: TRBJ1-6
CDR3: CASSLALRNSPLHF

V: TRBV6-6
J: TRBJ1-2
CDR3: CASRTGQIYGYTF

V: TRBV6-6
J: TRBJ1-1
CDR3: CASTPDRFEAFF

V: TRBV7-9
J: TRBJ2-1
CDR3: CASSRGTGYNEQFF

V: TRBV14
J: TRBJ2-1
CDR3: CASSQPPGLAVNEQFF

V: TRBV5-1
J: TRBJ1-1
CDR3: CASSYDNPNTEAFF

V: TRBV18
J: TRBJ1-3
CDR3: CASSPQSGPISGNTIYF

V: TRBV10-1
J: TRBJ2-1
CDR3: CASSDRLAGNNEQFF

V: TRBV2
J: TRBJ2-7
CDR3: CASKGLSSYEQYF

V: TRBV21-1
J: TRBJ2-7
CDR3: CASSKVPSGSSYEQYF

V: TRBV29-1
J: TRBJ1-2
CDR3: CSAAGLQHYGYTF

V: TRBV4-1
J: TRBJ1-1
CDR3: CASSRRTGAEAFF

V: TRBV6-5
J: TRBJ2-3
CDR3: CASREWGGDTQYF

V: TRBV28
J: TRBJ1-1
CDR3: CASSSTGGGTEAFF

V: TRBV7-2
J: TRBJ2-5
CDR3: CASSPRTSGWSGETQYF

V: TRBV5-1
J: TRBJ2-7
CDR3: CASKLGPSDPYEQYF

V: TRBV6-4
J: TRBJ1-4
CDR3: CASSLQGAEGEKLFF

V: TRBV7-3
J: TRBJ2-1
CDR3: CASSTLAGASAEQFF

V: TRBV15
J: TRBJ2-1
CDR3: CATSRDRRTSGRAWGYNEQFF

V: TRBV11-3
J: TRBJ2-5
CDR3: CASSLRTYQETQYF

V: TRBV19
J: TRBJ1-5
CDR3: CASSIGQRNQPQHF

V: TRBV19
J: TRBJ2-2
CDR3: CGVTSGGPFTGELFF

V: TRBV5-1
J: TRBJ1-2
CDR3: CASSLGTGAAGYTF

V: TRBV7-2
J: TRBJ1-2
CDR3: CASSLAPKDRLGGYTF

V: TRBV27
J: TRBJ1-5
CDR3: CASSLGGGRNRPQHF

V: TRBV6-5
J: TRBJ2-7
CDR3: CASSYSAQGSKYF

V: TRBV7-3
J: TRBJ2-2
CDR3: CASSLQGARTGELFF

V: TRBV10-3
J: TRBJ2-5
CDR3: CAISEEGGGETQYF

V: TRBV4-1
J: TRBJ1-3
CDR3: CASSQSGTGYGNAIYF

V: TRBV19
J: TRBJ1-1
CDR3: CASSTQLGTEAFF

V: TRBV6-5
J: TRBJ2-5
CDR3: CASSYRASGSGTQYF

V: TRBV19
J: TRBJ2-3
CDR3: CASSIQRGLTDTQYF

V: TRBV4-3
J: TRBJ2-1
CDR3: CASSPLSGDEQFF

V: TRBV2
J: TRBJ1-4
CDR3: CASSNRDRGLNEKLFF

V: TRBV18
J: TRBJ1-3
CDR3: CASSRNRDRAGNTIYF

V: TRBV5-1
J: TRBJ2-7
CDR3: CASSFLATGALFYEQYF

V: TRBV9
J: TRBJ2-1
CDR3: CASSVGLAGGWDEQFF

V: TRBV9
J: TRBJ2-7
CDR3: CASGQGTGYEQYF

V: TRBV4-1
J: TRBJ2-7
CDR3: CASSQGMTGTSAPYEQYF

V: TRBV15
J: TRBJ2-7
CDR3: CATSRDLVAEQYF